This TCR beta chain was recorded in a study of technical replicates of blood from several donors. Per germline, CDR1 LNHDA and CDR2 SQIVND (reference sequence). Trimming took 11 bases from V and 7 from J; bases not matched to a gene: 11. CDR3 length: 13 residues. Profiling relied on immunoSEQ multiplex PCR, and the TCRdb table lists in-frame clones only, not all of them. The table shows about 97,000 clones, with 95% to 97% occurring only once. This clone is a singleton in its sample. The rearrangement joins TRBV19 to TRBJ2-1; 7 bases line up with TRBD2. The sequencing input was T cells isolated from PBMCs. The source of this sequence is a human donor in good health. The CDR3 reads CASSGEVYNEQFF. The CDR3 DNA reads TGTGCCTCCAGCGGGGAGGTCTATAATGAGCAGTTCTTC. The full variable domain, in which reference TRBV19 and TRBJ2-1 provide the parts outside the CDR3, is DGGITQSPKYLFRKEGQNVTLSCEQNLNHDAMYWYRQDPGQGLRLIYYSQIVNDFQKGDIAEGYSVSREKKESFPLTVTSAQKNPTAFYLCASSGEVYNEQFFGPGTRLTVL.